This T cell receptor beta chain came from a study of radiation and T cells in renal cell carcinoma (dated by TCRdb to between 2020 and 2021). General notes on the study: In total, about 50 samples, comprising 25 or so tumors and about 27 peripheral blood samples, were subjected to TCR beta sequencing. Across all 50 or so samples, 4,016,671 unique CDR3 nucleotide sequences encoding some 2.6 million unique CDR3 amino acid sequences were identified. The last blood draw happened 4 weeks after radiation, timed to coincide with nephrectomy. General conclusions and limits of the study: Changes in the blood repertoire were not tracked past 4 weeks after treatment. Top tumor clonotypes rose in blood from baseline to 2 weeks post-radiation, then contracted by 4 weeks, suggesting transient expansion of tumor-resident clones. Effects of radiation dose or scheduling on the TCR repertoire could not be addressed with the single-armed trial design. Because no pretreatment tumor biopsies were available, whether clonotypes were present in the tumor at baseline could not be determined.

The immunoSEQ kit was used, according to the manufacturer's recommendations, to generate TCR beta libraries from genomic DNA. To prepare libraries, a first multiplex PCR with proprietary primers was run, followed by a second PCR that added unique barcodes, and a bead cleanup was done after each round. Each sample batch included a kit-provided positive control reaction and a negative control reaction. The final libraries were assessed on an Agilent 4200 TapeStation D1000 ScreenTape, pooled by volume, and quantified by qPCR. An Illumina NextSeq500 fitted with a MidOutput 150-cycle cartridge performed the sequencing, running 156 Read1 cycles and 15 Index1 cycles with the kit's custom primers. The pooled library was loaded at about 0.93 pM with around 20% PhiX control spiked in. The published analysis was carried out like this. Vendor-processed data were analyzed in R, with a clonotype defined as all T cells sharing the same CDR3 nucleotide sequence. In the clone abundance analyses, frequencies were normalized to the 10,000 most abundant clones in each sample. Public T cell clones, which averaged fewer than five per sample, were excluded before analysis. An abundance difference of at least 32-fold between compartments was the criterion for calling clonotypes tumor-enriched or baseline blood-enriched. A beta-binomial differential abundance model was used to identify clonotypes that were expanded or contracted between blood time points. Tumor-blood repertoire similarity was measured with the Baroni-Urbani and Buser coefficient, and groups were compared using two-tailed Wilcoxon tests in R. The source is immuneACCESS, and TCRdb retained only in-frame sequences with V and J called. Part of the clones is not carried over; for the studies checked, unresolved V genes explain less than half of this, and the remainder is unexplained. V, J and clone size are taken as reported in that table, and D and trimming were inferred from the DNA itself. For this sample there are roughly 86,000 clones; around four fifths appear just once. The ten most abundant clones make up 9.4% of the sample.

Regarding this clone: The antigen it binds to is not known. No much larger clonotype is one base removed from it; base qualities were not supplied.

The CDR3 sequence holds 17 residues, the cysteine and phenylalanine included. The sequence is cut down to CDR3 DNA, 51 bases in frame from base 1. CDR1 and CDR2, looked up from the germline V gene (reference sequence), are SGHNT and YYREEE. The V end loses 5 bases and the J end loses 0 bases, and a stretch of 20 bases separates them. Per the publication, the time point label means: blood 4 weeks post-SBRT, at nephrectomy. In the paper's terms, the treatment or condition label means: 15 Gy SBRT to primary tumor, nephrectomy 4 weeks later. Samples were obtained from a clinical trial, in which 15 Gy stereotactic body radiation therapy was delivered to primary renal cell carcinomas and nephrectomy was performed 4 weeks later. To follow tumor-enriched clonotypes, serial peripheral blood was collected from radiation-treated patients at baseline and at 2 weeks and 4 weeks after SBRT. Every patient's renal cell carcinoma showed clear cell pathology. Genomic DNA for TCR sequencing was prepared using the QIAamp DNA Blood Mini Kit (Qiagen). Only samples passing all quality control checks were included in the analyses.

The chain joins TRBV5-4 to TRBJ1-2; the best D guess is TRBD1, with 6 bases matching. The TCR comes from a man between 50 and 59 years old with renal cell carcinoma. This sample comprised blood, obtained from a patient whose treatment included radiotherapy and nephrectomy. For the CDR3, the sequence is CASRTGKTGLANYGYTF. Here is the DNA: TGTGCCAGCAGGACGGGGAAAACAGGGTTGGCTAACTATGGCTACACCTTC.